These T cell receptor beta chains were read from a single sample in a study of T and B cells in COVID-19 patients. In TCRdb, the multiplex PCR reads were re-called with MiXCR into one record per CDR3 protein. The table includes 20,000 to 30,000 distinct CDR3 sequences, about 33% detected once. Sequenced input: blood. These receptors originate from a human donor who had recovered from COVID-19. The CDR3 runs from the conserved cysteine through the conserved F or W. Each record gives: J gene, V gene, D gene, clone size, CDR3 length, CDR3 DNA, CDR3 protein. A D gene is named only where the DNA matches it firmly. For some rows the clone size is stated as once, few or many, or as a class when expanded; others skip it.

j_call: TRBJ2-1
v_call: TRBV5-4
d_call: NA
clone_size: few
cdr3_length: 15
cdr3_nt: TGTGCCAGCAGCTTAGAACAGAGCTCCTACAATGAGCAGTTCTTC
cdr3_aa: CASSLEQSSYNEQFF

j_call: TRBJ2-3
v_call: TRBV10-3
d_call: TRBD1
clone_size: few
cdr3_length: 15
cdr3_nt: TGTGCCATCAGTGGTGGACAGGGGGCGACAGATACGCAGTATTTT
cdr3_aa: CAISGGQGATDTQYF

j_call: TRBJ1-5
v_call: TRBV13
d_call: NA
clone_size: NA
cdr3_length: 17
cdr3_nt: TGTGCCAGCAGCCTACCACCTACTAAAGGGGCTGATCAGCCCCAGCATTTT
cdr3_aa: CASSLPPTKGADQPQHF

j_call: TRBJ1-1
v_call: TRBV6-2/TRBV6-3
d_call: NA
clone_size: few
cdr3_length: 16
cdr3_nt: TGTGCCAGCAGTTACTTCAGGGGCAGACCGAACACTGAAGCTTTCTTT
cdr3_aa: CASSYFRGRPNTEAFF

j_call: TRBJ1-1
v_call: TRBV18
d_call: NA
clone_size: NA
cdr3_length: 15
cdr3_nt: TGTGCCAGCTCACCTTCTCAGATCAGGAACACTGAAGCTTTCTTT
cdr3_aa: CASSPSQIRNTEAFF

j_call: TRBJ1-4
v_call: TRBV6-6
d_call: NA
clone_size: medium-sized
cdr3_length: 13
cdr3_nt: TGTGCCAGCAGTTACTTGGGCATTGAAAAACTGTTTTTT
cdr3_aa: CASSYLGIEKLFF

j_call: TRBJ2-6
v_call: TRBV6-5
d_call: TRBD1
clone_size: many
cdr3_length: 16
cdr3_nt: TGTGCCAGCAGAGATGGACAGGGCTCTGGGGCCAACGTCCTGACTTTC
cdr3_aa: CASRDGQGSGANVLTF

j_call: TRBJ2-5
v_call: TRBV20-1
d_call: TRBD2
clone_size: once
cdr3_length: 15
cdr3_nt: TGCAGTGCTGGAGGGACTAGCGCTGGTCCGGGGGGCCAGTACTTC
cdr3_aa: CSAGGTSAGPGGQYF

j_call: TRBJ2-1
v_call: TRBV6-5
d_call: NA
clone_size: NA
cdr3_length: 13
cdr3_nt: TGTGCCAGCAGTTTGAGCCAGCTTAATGAGCAGTTCTTC
cdr3_aa: CASSLSQLNEQFF

j_call: TRBJ2-1
v_call: TRBV6-2/TRBV6-3
d_call: NA
clone_size: few
cdr3_length: 15
cdr3_nt: TGTGCCAGCAGTCCGACTTCTAACTCCTACAATGAGCAGTTCTTC
cdr3_aa: CASSPTSNSYNEQFF

j_call: TRBJ1-5
v_call: TRBV4-2
d_call: NA
clone_size: NA
cdr3_length: 13
cdr3_nt: TGTGCCAGCAGCCAAGGGATTAATCAGCCCCAGCATTTT
cdr3_aa: CASSQGINQPQHF

j_call: TRBJ2-1
v_call: TRBV19
d_call: TRBD1
clone_size: NA
cdr3_length: 14
cdr3_nt: TGTGCCAGCAGCCCGGACAGGGGAGTCAATGAGCAGTTCTTC
cdr3_aa: CASSPDRGVNEQFF

j_call: TRBJ1-1
v_call: TRBV6-5
d_call: NA
clone_size: NA
cdr3_length: 13
cdr3_nt: TGTGCCAGCAGTTACGCAGAAAACACTGAAGCTTTCTTT
cdr3_aa: CASSYAENTEAFF

j_call: TRBJ2-1
v_call: TRBV27
d_call: NA
clone_size: NA
cdr3_length: 11
cdr3_nt: TGTGCCAGCAGCCGATACAATGAGCAGTTCTTC
cdr3_aa: CASSRYNEQFF

j_call: TRBJ2-5
v_call: TRBV12-3/TRBV12-4
d_call: TRBD2
clone_size: many
cdr3_length: 14
cdr3_nt: TGTGCCAGCAGTTTGGCGGGGGGCCAAGAGACCCAGTACTTC
cdr3_aa: CASSLAGGQETQYF

j_call: TRBJ2-5
v_call: TRBV27
d_call: NA
clone_size: medium-sized
cdr3_length: 11
cdr3_nt: TGTGCCAGCAGTTTACGAGAGACCCAGTACTTC
cdr3_aa: CASSLRETQYF

j_call: TRBJ2-3
v_call: TRBV11-1
d_call: TRBD1
clone_size: NA
cdr3_length: 12
cdr3_nt: TGTGCCAGCAGCGACAGGGCAGATACGCAGTATTTT
cdr3_aa: CASSDRADTQYF

j_call: TRBJ2-7
v_call: TRBV6-5
d_call: TRBD1
clone_size: many
cdr3_length: 14
cdr3_nt: TGTGCCAGCAGATCTCCGGGACAGGCCCAGAGGCAGTACTTC
cdr3_aa: CASRSPGQAQRQYF

j_call: TRBJ2-1
v_call: TRBV12-3/TRBV12-4
d_call: NA
clone_size: many
cdr3_length: 11
cdr3_nt: TGTGCCAGCAGCCCAGGTGATGAGCAGTTCTTC
cdr3_aa: CASSPGDEQFF

j_call: TRBJ1-5
v_call: TRBV6-5
d_call: NA
clone_size: NA
cdr3_length: 13
cdr3_nt: TGTGCCAGCAGTTACGACAGCTATCAGCCCCAGCATTTT
cdr3_aa: CASSYDSYQPQHF

j_call: TRBJ1-1
v_call: TRBV6-4
d_call: NA
clone_size: few
cdr3_length: 14
cdr3_nt: TGTGCCAGCACCACAGGGAGGATCGACACTGAAGCTTTCTTT
cdr3_aa: CASTTGRIDTEAFF

j_call: TRBJ2-1
v_call: TRBV12-3/TRBV12-4
d_call: TRBD2
clone_size: many
cdr3_length: 14
cdr3_nt: TGTGCCAGCGTTGGTACTAGCGGTTACAATGAGCAGTTCTTC
cdr3_aa: CASVGTSGYNEQFF

j_call: TRBJ2-1
v_call: TRBV29-1
d_call: NA
clone_size: medium-sized
cdr3_length: 13
cdr3_nt: TGCAGCGTTGAAGTTATATCCTACAATGAGCAGTTCTTC
cdr3_aa: CSVEVISYNEQFF

j_call: TRBJ2-2
v_call: TRBV20-1
d_call: NA
clone_size: NA
cdr3_length: 11
cdr3_nt: TGCAGTGCTAGGGGGACCGGGGAGCTGTTTTTT
cdr3_aa: CSARGTGELFF

j_call: TRBJ2-7
v_call: TRBV12-3/TRBV12-4
d_call: TRBD1
clone_size: NA
cdr3_length: 15
cdr3_nt: TGTGCCAGCAGTAGCTACAGGGGACCCACCTACAAGCAGTACTTC
cdr3_aa: CASSSYRGPTYKQYF

j_call: TRBJ2-4
v_call: TRBV27
d_call: TRBD1
clone_size: few
cdr3_length: 16
cdr3_nt: TGTGCCAGCAGTTTATACCCCGGACAGGGCCTAAACATTCAGTACTTC
cdr3_aa: CASSLYPGQGLNIQYF

j_call: TRBJ2-3
v_call: TRBV6-5
d_call: TRBD2
clone_size: many
cdr3_length: 15
cdr3_nt: TGTGCCAGCAGTTACGGCGGGAGGAGCACAGATACGCAGTATTTT
cdr3_aa: CASSYGGRSTDTQYF

j_call: TRBJ1-5
v_call: TRBV11-1
d_call: TRBD1
clone_size: medium-sized
cdr3_length: 15
cdr3_nt: TGTGCCAGCAGCTGGGACAGGGGACGAAATCAGCCCCAGCATTTT
cdr3_aa: CASSWDRGRNQPQHF

j_call: TRBJ1-2
v_call: TRBV5-6
d_call: NA
clone_size: few
cdr3_length: 13
cdr3_nt: TGTGCCAGCAGCTTTAAAAAAAACTATGGCTACACCTTC
cdr3_aa: CASSFKKNYGYTF

j_call: TRBJ2-1
v_call: TRBV6-2/TRBV6-3
d_call: TRBD2
clone_size: many
cdr3_length: 14
cdr3_nt: TGTGCCAGCAGGGCGCGACTAGCCAAGGATGAGCAGTTCTTC
cdr3_aa: CASRARLAKDEQFF

j_call: TRBJ2-2
v_call: TRBV6-4
d_call: NA
clone_size: NA
cdr3_length: 12
cdr3_nt: TGTGCCAGCAGTGACGACACCGGGGAGCTGTTTTTT
cdr3_aa: CASSDDTGELFF

j_call: TRBJ1-4
v_call: TRBV19
d_call: NA
clone_size: NA
cdr3_length: 13
cdr3_nt: TGTGCCAGTAGGGGATCAACTAATGAAAAACTGTTTTTT
cdr3_aa: CASRGSTNEKLFF

j_call: TRBJ1-5
v_call: TRBV29-1
d_call: NA
clone_size: once
cdr3_length: 12
cdr3_nt: TGCAGCGTTGGACAGGCCATCCAGCCCCAGCATTTT
cdr3_aa: CSVGQAIQPQHF

j_call: TRBJ1-4
v_call: TRBV12-3/TRBV12-4
d_call: TRBD1
clone_size: many
cdr3_length: 14
cdr3_nt: TGTGCCAGCAGTTTAAGAGGGACAGGGGAAAAACTGTTTTTT
cdr3_aa: CASSLRGTGEKLFF

j_call: TRBJ2-7
v_call: TRBV29-1
d_call: NA
clone_size: medium-sized
cdr3_length: 15
cdr3_nt: TGCAGCGTCGCTTCTCCCGGGCCCAGCCGTTACGAGCAGTACTTC
cdr3_aa: CSVASPGPSRYEQYF

j_call: TRBJ2-7
v_call: TRBV27
d_call: NA
clone_size: NA
cdr3_length: 13
cdr3_nt: TGTGCCAGCAGTTTCTCCAGGGGGGACGAGCAGTACTTC
cdr3_aa: CASSFSRGDEQYF

j_call: TRBJ2-3
v_call: TRBV14
d_call: NA
clone_size: NA
cdr3_length: 21
cdr3_nt: TGTGCCAGCAGCCAAGAAATTTGGCCGGTAGTTGGGGGAGCCACCACAGATACGCAGTATTTT
cdr3_aa: CASSQEIWPVVGGATTDTQYF

j_call: TRBJ1-2
v_call: TRBV29-1
d_call: NA
clone_size: many
cdr3_length: 14
cdr3_nt: TGCAGCGTTGAAGATCGGCAGACTGGAGGGGGCTACACCTTC
cdr3_aa: CSVEDRQTGGGYTF

j_call: TRBJ2-2
v_call: TRBV11-1
d_call: TRBD2
clone_size: NA
cdr3_length: 15
cdr3_nt: TGTGCCAGCAGCCCCGTTGGGCGGGGGGCCGGGGAGCTGTTTTTT
cdr3_aa: CASSPVGRGAGELFF

j_call: TRBJ2-1
v_call: TRBV4-3
d_call: NA
clone_size: NA
cdr3_length: 13
cdr3_nt: TGCGCCAGCAGCCAAGATCGAGCGGATGAGCAGTTCTTC
cdr3_aa: CASSQDRADEQFF